Presented here are 13 T cell receptor beta chains from one specimen sequenced in a study of T cell responses to AZD1222 COVID-19 vaccine. TCRdb keeps only in-frame clones here, not all; method: immunoSEQ multiplex PCR. This table holds about 120,000 clones, roughly 84% found once. The sequencing used peripheral blood, collected on day 0 of AZD1222 vaccination. Receptor source: an adult in good health.

This chain uses TRBV19 with TRBJ1-6, with D hard to call. V was clipped by 11 bases and J by 8 bases, with 16 bases between them. Per the germline V gene, CDR1 is LNHDA and CDR2 is SQIVND (reference sequence). The CDR3 spans 13 residues. CDR3 DNA sequence: TGTGCCTCCACGGAGGCAACTCATTCACCCCTCCACTTT. Amino acids: CASTEATHSPLHF. The full variable domain, rest sourced from reference TRBV19 and TRBJ1-6, is DGGITQSPKYLFRKEGQNVTLSCEQNLNHDAMYWYRQDPGQGLRLIYYSQIVNDFQKGDIAEGYSVSREKKESFPLTVTSAQKNPTAFYLCASTEATHSPLHFGNGTRLTVT.

This clone was picked up a small number of times. The chain carries TRBV4-2 and TRBJ1-1, with D unresolved. CDR1 and CDR2 (germline): LGHNA, YNFKEQ. V lost 4 bases and J 5 bases, leaving 14 bases between the germline ends. This CDR3 has 14 amino acids. CDR3 sequence (DNA): TGTGCCAGCAGCCTCAGCATGGGGTGGACTGAAGCTTTCTTT. This gives the protein CASSLSMGWTEAFF.

The V gene is TRBV9, the J gene TRBJ2-1, with a weak D call TRBD1 (6 bases). Germline V lookup: CDR1 SGDLS, CDR2 YYNGEE. V lost 2 bases and J lost 2, with 11 bases in between. The CDR3 runs to 15 residues. CDR3 region: CASSVEGGTYNEQFF. In DNA, the CDR3 is TGTGCCAGCAGCGTCGAAGGGGGAACCTACAATGAGCAGTTCTTC. The variable domain in full, with the rest retrieved from reference TRBV9 and TRBJ2-1, is DSGVTQTPKHLITATGQRVTLRCSPRSGDLSVYWYQQSLDQGLQFLIQYYNGEERAKGNILERFSAQQFPDLHSELNLSSLELGDSALYFCASSVEGGTYNEQFFGPGTRLTVL.

The rearrangement joins TRBV5-4 to TRBJ2-1; 15 bases match TRBD2. The germline V gene encodes CDR1 SGHNT and CDR2 YYREEE (reference sequence). CDR3 length: 16 amino acids. The trim removed 4 bases at V and 7 bases at J, leaving 6 bases unmatched. The CDR3 nucleotides are TGTGCCAGCAGCGAAGGGACTAGCGGGGGGACGAATGAGCAGTTCTTC. Amino acid sequence: CASSEGTSGGTNEQFF. Based on the CDR3 plus reference TRBV5-4 and TRBJ2-1, the full variable domain is ETGVTQSPTHLIKTRGQQVTLRCSSQSGHNTVSWYQQALGQGPQFIFQYYREEENGRGNFPPRFSGLQFPNYSSELNVNALELDDSALYLCASSEGTSGGTNEQFFGPGTRLTVL.

CDR3 protein: CASSLVPGYNSPLHF. The CDR3, as DNA: TGTGCCAGCAGTTTAGTTCCCGGCTATAATTCACCCCTCCACTTT. The rearrangement uses TRBV27 and TRBJ1-6, with no clear D. From germline, CDR1 is MNHEY and CDR2 SMNVEV (reference sequence). This CDR3 has 15 amino acids. The V end lost 2 bases, the J end lost 3 bases, and 8 bases lay between the germline ends.

The chain is built from TRBV9 and TRBJ2-1; 13 positions agree with TRBD2. CDR1 SGDLS and CDR2 YYNGEE come from the germline V gene. With 3 bases clipped from V and 2 bases from J, the junction kept 2 bases outside the gene matches. CDR3 length: 16 residues. CDR3: CASSGGTSGTYNEQFF. The CDR3 nucleotides are TGTGCCAGCAGCGGAGGGACTAGCGGGACCTACAATGAGCAGTTCTTC.

This rearrangement joins TRBV30 to TRBJ2-7; D gene uncertain. Per germline, CDR1 GTSNPN and CDR2 SVGIG (reference sequence). V dropped 0 bases and J dropped 2 bases, with 11 bases sitting between them. The CDR3 runs to 14 residues. CDR3: CAWSVWQIPYEQYF. DNA of the CDR3: TGTGCCTGGAGTGTTTGGCAGATCCCCTACGAGCAGTACTTC.

This clone appeared a few times. The chain carries TRBV23-1 and TRBJ1-4; TRBD1 matches at 9 bases. TRBV23-1 is identified as an open reading frame with a role that is uncertain. J lost 6 bases, V lost 0 bases, and 14 bases had no gene match. This CDR3 has 19 residues. DNA of the CDR3: TGCGCCAGCAGTCAATCGATACCCGGGACAGGGCATTCGGATGAAAAACTGTTTTTT. Residues: CASSQSIPGTGHSDEKLFF.

This clone was detected a few times. The chain uses TRBV24-1 and TRBJ1-1; D unresolved. V was trimmed by 3 bases and J by 3 bases, leaving 10 bases between them. Germline V gives CDR1 KGHDR, CDR2 SFDVKD. This CDR3 has 14 residues. This CDR3 is CATSDPGRDTEAFF. For the CDR3, the DNA is TGTGCCACCAGTGATCCCGGACGGGACACTGAAGCTTTCTTT.

The chain has TRBV27 and TRBJ1-5, with 10 bases fitting TRBD1. The V and J ends lost 2 bases and 0 bases, in that order; junction bases with no gene match: 13. This CDR3 comprises 20 residues. Germline V gene lookup returns CDR1 MNHEY and CDR2 SMNVEV (reference sequence). The chain's CDR3 is CASSLGLGQGTVPSNQPQHF. DNA for the CDR3: TGTGCCAGCAGTTTAGGGTTGGGACAGGGGACCGTTCCTAGCAATCAGCCCCAGCATTTT.

This chain uses TRBV12-3 or TRBV12-4 with TRBJ1-5, with D hard to call. Trimming cost V 2 bases and J 6 bases, with 8 bases left between them. This CDR3 is 13 amino acids long. CDR3 nucleotide sequence: TGTGCCAGCAGTTTACTGGGAACTCAGCCCCAGCATTTT. Translation gives CASSLLGTQPQHF.

This chain joins TRBV27 and TRBJ1-3; the D is unclear. Germline V CDR1 and CDR2: MNHEY, SMNVEV (reference sequence). CDR3 size: 15 residues. V lost 5 bases to trimming and J lost 0 bases, with 11 bases between them. CDR3 loop: CASSKTRSSGNTIYF. In nucleotides, the CDR3 is TGTGCCAGCAGTAAGACTCGAAGCTCTGGAAACACCATATATTTT.

The rearrangement joins TRBV7-8 to TRBJ1-5; no firm D call. V dropped 3 bases and J dropped 7 bases, with 7 bases sitting between them. The length of the CDR3 is 12 residues. CDR1 and CDR2 from the germline V gene are SGHVS and FQNEAQ. The CDR3 bases are TGTGCCAGCAGCTTGGGTATGCAGCCCCAGCATTTT. It yields the protein CASSLGMQPQHF. Together with reference TRBV7-8 and TRBJ1-5, the CDR3 gives the full variable domain: GAGVSQSPRYKVAKRGQDVALRCDPISGHVSLFWYQQALGQGPEFLTYFQNEAQLDKSGLPSDRFFAERPEGSVSTLKIQRTQQEDSAVYLCASSLGMQPQHFGDGTRLSIL.